Listed here are 12 T cell receptor beta chains from one sample, sequenced in a study of PD-L1 blockade in urothelial cancer. The time point denotes: pretreatment peripheral blood. The table came from immunoSEQ multiplex PCR; TCRdb's copy has only in-frame clones and leaves some out. The sample shows 60,000 or so clones, 80% to 85% of them seen only once. This material consisted of PBMCs, taken around atezolizumab (anti-PD-L1) treatment. The receptors originated from a man in his sixties or seventies with urothelial cancer.

CDR3 bases: TGTGCCAGCAGCCAACGGACAGGGGTCGGCTGGGCCAACGTCCTGACTTTC. This codes for CASSQRTGVGWANVLTF. This chain links TRBV4-2 with TRBJ2-6, with 9 positions matching TRBD1. CDR1 is LGHNA and CDR2 is YNFKEQ in the germline V gene. This CDR3 spans 17 amino acids. Trimming removed 2 bases from V and 5 bases from J; junction bases left unmatched: 7.

This chain links TRBV19 with TRBJ1-2; D gene unclear. CDR1 LNHDA and CDR2 SQIVND come from the germline V gene (reference sequence). V lost 3 bases and J 7 bases, leaving 9 bases between the germline ends. CDR3 length: 12 amino acids. The CDR3, as DNA: TGTGCCAGTAGTATCTTGGCTGGTGGCTACACCTTC. It codes for CASSILAGGYTF.

V is TRBV30 and J is TRBJ2-7; 9 bases agree with TRBD1. The CDR3 contains 14 residues. The J segment lost 5 bases and the V segment lost 5 bases, leaving 10 bases of the junction unmatched. In germline, CDR1 is GTSNPN, CDR2 SVGIG (reference sequence). CDR3 region: CAWDRGEWSDEQYF. DNA of the CDR3: TGTGCCTGGGACAGGGGGGAGTGGTCCGACGAGCAGTACTTC.

The rearrangement uses TRBV5-1 and TRBJ2-1; 10 bases are shared with TRBD2. This CDR3 has 17 residues. Germline-derived CDR1 and CDR2 are SGHRS and YFSETQ. The V gene end was trimmed by 0 bases and the J gene end by 7 bases; junction bases not matched to a gene: 10. In DNA, the CDR3 is TGCGCCAGCAGCTTGGCCGGATTTGGTAGCGGGGGGAATGAGCAGTTCTTC. This codes for CASSLAGFGSGGNEQFF.

This chain connects TRBV2 to TRBJ1-1, with TRBD1 matching 8 bases. This CDR3 is 11 amino acids long. V lost 4 bases, J lost 11 bases, and 3 bases stayed unmatched. The germline CDR1 and CDR2 sequences are SNHLY and FYNNEI. The chain's CDR3 is CASSGTGSAFF. In DNA form, the CDR3 reads TGTGCCAGCAGTGGGACAGGGTCCGCTTTCTTT.

V usage is TRBV2 and J usage is TRBJ2-7, with TRBD1 matching over 7 bases. The CDR3 spans 12 residues. Germline V gene sequence: CDR1 SNHLY, CDR2 FYNNEI. Trimming at V came to 6 bases and at J to 3 bases, leaving 2 bases not matched to a gene. The CDR3 sequence: CASSRQGYEQYF. For the CDR3, the DNA is TGTGCCAGCAGCCGACAGGGCTACGAGCAGTACTTC. The full variable domain, in which reference TRBV2 and TRBJ2-7 provide the parts outside the CDR3, is EPEVTQTPSHQVTQMGQEVILRCVPISNHLYFYWYRQILGQKVEFLVSFYNNEISEKSEIFDDQFSVERPDGSNFTLKIRSTKLEDSAMYFCASSRQGYEQYFGPGTRLTVT.

The chain has TRBV5-6 and TRBJ1-1; TRBD1 might be the D (5 bases). The CDR3 loop spans 16 amino acids. The germline gives CDR1 SGHDT, CDR2 YYEEEE. V was trimmed by 4 bases and J by 3 bases, leaving 19 bases between them. Here the CDR3 DNA reads TGTGCCAGCAGCGGCAACCTACAGGATTTCGACACTGAAGCTTTCTTT. Its translation is CASSGNLQDFDTEAFF.

The rearrangement joins TRBV5-5 to TRBJ2-5, with 8 bases fitting TRBD2. Trimming took 4 bases from V and 2 from J; bases not matched to a gene: 4. This CDR3 spans 14 amino acids. CDR1 and CDR2 from the germline V gene are SGHKS and YYEKEE (reference sequence). The CDR3 is CASSRGLAQETQYF. In DNA, the CDR3 is TGTGCCAGCAGCCGTGGACTAGCTCAAGAGACCCAGTACTTC.

This rearrangement joins TRBV7-2 to TRBJ1-1, with 9 positions matching TRBD1. Germline CDR1 and CDR2: SGHTA and FQGNSA. V dropped 1 base and J dropped 3; count of bases not matched to a gene: 3. The CDR3 has 15 amino acids. CDR3 sequence reads: CASSLVRQGDTEAFF. The CDR3 coding sequence is TGTGCCAGCAGCTTAGTGCGACAGGGGGACACTGAAGCTTTCTTT.

The chain uses TRBV5-1 and TRBJ1-1; D ambiguous. The germline CDR1 and CDR2 sequences are SGHRS and YFSETQ. This CDR3 contains 14 residues. Trimming cost V 0 bases and J 0 bases, with 6 bases left between them. The DNA of the CDR3 is TGCGCCAGCAGCTTGGGTAGTCTGAACACTGAAGCTTTCTTT. It translates to CASSLGSLNTEAFF.

The chain employs TRBV6-6 and TRBJ2-7, with a weak D call TRBD2 (6 bases). Germline CDR1 MNHNY, CDR2 SVGAGI (reference sequence). This CDR3 comprises 13 residues. The germline V and J ends were trimmed by 7 bases and 4 bases, with 14 bases remaining between them. As DNA, the CDR3 is TGTGCCAGCACCCTTTCGGGAGAATACGAGCAGTACTTC. It yields the protein CASTLSGEYEQYF.

The CDR3 sequence: CASSAGGAGSYEQYF. The CDR3 DNA reads as TGTGCCAGCAGCGCAGGGGGTGCAGGGTCCTACGAGCAGTACTTC. V is TRBV9 and J is TRBJ2-7, with TRBD1 matching 7 bases. Germline CDR1 reads SGDLS; CDR2 reads YYNGEE. Trimming at V came to 3 bases and at J to 1 base, leaving 7 bases not matched to a gene. This CDR3 has 15 amino acids.